Listed here are 5 T cell receptor beta chains from one sample, sequenced in a study of T cells after yellow fever vaccination. MiXCR, run by TCRdb on the 5' RACE reads, gives a single entry per CDR3 protein. Altogether more than 95,000 distinct CDR3 sequences are present, about 15% being singletons, with the ten largest covering about 40%. The starting material was CD8+ T cells sorted from PBMCs, obtained 5 days after the yellow fever booster vaccination. Every receptor here comes from a young man who received the YFV17D yellow fever vaccine.

The chain joins TRBV7-3 to TRBJ1-1; no clear D gene. This CDR3 region has 15 residues. V lost 5 bases, J lost 5 bases, and 18 bases lay in between. Germline CDR1 is SGHTA and CDR2 is FQGTGA. The CDR3 protein is CASSPAGPFDTEAFF. CDR3 sequence (DNA): TGTGCCAGCAGCCCAGCCGGGCCTTTTGATACTGAAGCTTTCTTT.

The rearrangement uses TRBV5-1 and TRBJ1-1; possible D gene TRBD1, 5 bases. V was clipped by 2 bases and J by 6 bases, with 8 bases between them. CDR1 is SGHRS and CDR2 is YFSETQ in the germline V gene. The CDR3 runs 12 residues. The CDR3 is CASSFGGSEAFF. The CDR3 DNA reads as TGCGCCAGCAGCTTCGGGGGTTCTGAAGCTTTCTTT.

This clonotype appeared a single time. The chain joins TRBV28 to TRBJ2-3; no reliable D call. The CDR3 loop spans 14 amino acids. V lost 3 bases to trimming and J lost 6 bases, with 13 bases between them. CDR1 and CDR2 (germline): MDHEN, SYDVKM. The CDR3 loop reads CASSFPIRLDTQYF. DNA for the CDR3: TGTGCCAGCAGTTTCCCGATTCGGTTGGATACGCAGTATTTT.

V is TRBV30 and J is TRBJ2-7; D remains ambiguous. Germline CDR1 reads GTSNPN; CDR2 reads SVGIG (reference sequence). This CDR3 region has 12 residues. V was cut by 1 base and J by 4 bases, with 8 bases left in between. CDR3 coding DNA: TGTGCCTGGAGTGGACGATATTACGAGCAGTACTTC. Its protein product is CAWSGRYYEQYF.

This clonotype has a handful of counts. This CDR3 is CASSLFAGSTYEQYF. In DNA, the CDR3 is TGTGCCAGCAGCTTGTTCGCGGGGTCCACCTACGAGCAGTACTTC. V and J are TRBV7-3 and TRBJ2-7, with D possibly being TRBD2 (6 bases). This CDR3 region has 15 residues. Per germline, CDR1 SGHTA and CDR2 FQGTGA. The V end lost 3 bases, the J end lost 2 bases, and 14 bases lay between the germline ends.